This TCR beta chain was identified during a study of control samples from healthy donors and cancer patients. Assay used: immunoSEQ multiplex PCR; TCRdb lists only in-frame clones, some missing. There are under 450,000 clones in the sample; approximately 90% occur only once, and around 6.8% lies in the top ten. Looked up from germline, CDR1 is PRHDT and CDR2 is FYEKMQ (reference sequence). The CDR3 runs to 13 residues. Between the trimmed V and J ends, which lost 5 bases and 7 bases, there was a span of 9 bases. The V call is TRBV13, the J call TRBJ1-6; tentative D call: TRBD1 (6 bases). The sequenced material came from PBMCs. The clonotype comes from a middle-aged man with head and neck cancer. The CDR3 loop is CASSKGQNSPLHF. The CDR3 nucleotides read TGTGCCAGCAGCAAGGGACAAAATTCACCCCTCCACTTT.